This T cell receptor (beta chain) appears in the sequencing data of a study of identical twins. This clonotype has just a few counts. The authors used template switching to add a universal primer site and gave cDNA unique molecular identifiers. Using its own MiXCR run on the 5' RACE reads, TCRdb lists one record per CDR3 protein. This table holds more than 600,000 distinct CDR3 sequences, 15% to 20% found once. The length of the CDR3 is 15 residues. From germline, CDR1 is MNHEY and CDR2 SVGAGI. The V and J ends lost 2 bases and 5 bases respectively, with 16 bases between them. These sequences were also reported in another study, on T cells expressing NK-cell markers. This second study notes: Among CD8+ T cells from 5 to 7 donors, dominant NKG2C+ clonotypes accounted for about 1.0-7.0%. What remained unclear was the HCMV specificity of expanded NKG2C+ T cell clones.

The material sequenced was PBMCs. This clonotype was obtained from a woman aged 18-30 years in good health. The rearrangement uses TRBV6-5 and TRBJ2-7; D perhaps matches TRBD2 (6 bases). The CDR3 DNA sequence: TGTGCCAGCAGTTACGGAGGGGCTCCGAGGGACGAGCAGTACTTC. It specifies CASSYGGAPRDEQYF.